The 18 T cell receptor beta chains below were found in one sample sequenced in a study of shared clonotypes between healthy human individuals. The method was immunoSEQ multiplex PCR; TCRdb's version includes in-frame clones alone and lacks a portion of them. Found here are approximately 640,000 clones, less than 95% of them singletons; the top ten hold 30% to 35%. Sequencing input: memory CD8+ T cells from PBMCs. Subset: CD45RO+ cells pooled with CCR7-negative TemRA cells. These receptors all come from a man aged 18 to 35 in good health. Some clones in this sample may be carry-over from other donors' samples.

The chain links TRBV11-2 to TRBJ2-5; 7 bases map to TRBD2. V lost 7 bases and J lost 11; bases outside the gene matches: 13. The germline V gene encodes CDR1 SGHAT and CDR2 FQNNGV. The CDR3 covers 13 residues. The CDR3 DNA is TGTGCCAGCACCCTCAGTGCGGCGGGGGAGCAGTACTTC. This codes for CASTLSAAGEQYF. Using reference TRBV11-2 and TRBJ2-5 for the parts outside the CDR3, the full variable domain is EAGVAQSPRYKIIEKRQSVAFWCNPISGHATLYWYQQILGQGPKLLIQFQNNGVVDDSQLPKDRFSAERLKGVDSTLKIQPAKLEDSAVYLCASTLSAAGEQYFGPGTRLLVL.

A remark on this clone: This likely reflects a read error, since a far larger clone is one base away. This chain uses TRBV2 with TRBJ2-2; a possible D gene is TRBD2 (5 bases). The CDR3 consists of 14 residues. CDR1 is SNHLY and CDR2 is FYNNEI in the germline V gene. V lost 7 bases and J lost 1, with 10 bases in between. CDR3 sequence reads: CASTEGKNTGELFF. The CDR3 DNA follows: TGTGCCAGCACCGAGGGAAAGAACACCGGGGAGCTGTTTTTT.

This chain joins TRBV28 and TRBJ2-7, with D possibly matching TRBD1 (6 bases). Germline CDR1 reads MDHEN; CDR2 reads SYDVKM. The CDR3 is 19 residues long. The ends were cut back, 3 bases at V and 0 bases at J, with 24 bases in the middle. In nucleotides, the CDR3 is TGTGCCAGCAGTTTCTCTCGACAGGACCCAATACGCTTCTCCTACGAGCAGTACTTC. Translated, it gives CASSFSRQDPIRFSYEQYF.

J is TRBJ1-3 and V is TRBV9; the match to TRBD1 covers 9 bases. V shed 3 bases and J 2 bases; nucleotides not matched to a gene: 12. The CDR3 length is 18 residues. Germline V lookup: CDR1 SGDLS, CDR2 YYNGEE. CDR3: CASSESPEQGATGNTIYF. CDR3 sequence (DNA): TGTGCCAGCAGCGAGTCACCTGAACAGGGGGCCACTGGAAACACCATATATTTT.

The CDR3 DNA sequence: TGTGCCAGCAGCTTAGGGCTGGGGTTCACCTACGAGCAGTACTTC. This codes for CASSLGLGFTYEQYF. The chain has TRBV7-3 and TRBJ2-7; D remains ambiguous. The CDR3 is 15 amino acids. Germline CDR1 SGHTA, CDR2 FQGTGA. Trimming cost V 2 bases and J 2 bases, with 13 bases left between them. Looking up the rest from reference TRBV7-3 and TRBJ2-7 gives the full variable domain: GAGVSQTPSNKVTEKGKYVELRCDPISGHTALYWYRQSLGQGPEFLIYFQGTGAADDSGLPNDRFFAVRPEGSVSTLKIQRTERGDSAVYLCASSLGLGFTYEQYFGPGTRLTVT.

The CDR3 loop is CASSLPGGNEQYF. As DNA, the CDR3 is TGTGCCAGCAGCTTACCAGGCGGTAACGAGCAGTACTTC. The chain links TRBV7-9 to TRBJ2-7; no reliable D call. Trimming pared 2 bases from V and 5 bases from J, leaving 10 bases between. Per the germline V gene, CDR1 is SEHNR and CDR2 is FQNEAQ (reference sequence). The length of the CDR3 is 13 residues.

The chain uses TRBV7-6 and TRBJ2-7; TRBD2 might be the D (5 bases). Germline CDR1 and CDR2: SGHVS and FNYEAQ. V lost 5 bases and J lost 5, with 16 bases in between. The CDR3 spans 14 residues. In nucleotides, the CDR3 is TGTGCCAGCAGCGAAAGAATCGGGAATCACGAGCAGTACTTC. Amino acid sequence: CASSERIGNHEQYF.

The V call is TRBV14, the J call TRBJ2-1, with D perhaps TRBD1 (6 bases). Germline CDR1 SGHDN, CDR2 FVKESK. The CDR3 contains 14 residues. The ends were cut back, 3 bases at V and 4 bases at J, with 10 bases in the middle. CDR3 DNA: TGTGCCAGCAGCCACCCAACAGGGTACAATGAGCAGTTCTTC. Translation: CASSHPTGYNEQFF.

The V call is TRBV27, the J call TRBJ1-4; D remains unclear. Trimming cost V 3 bases and J 0 bases, with 11 bases left between them. The CDR3 has 16 amino acids. Germline CDR1 MNHEY, CDR2 SMNVEV (reference sequence). CDR3 coding DNA: TGTGCCAGCAGTTTCGCCAGTGTCCCAACTAATGAAAAACTGTTTTTT. This encodes CASSFASVPTNEKLFF.

The chain carries TRBV27 and TRBJ2-3; TRBD1 or TRBD2 may be the D gene (6 bases each). Trimming pared 6 bases from V and 3 bases from J, leaving 16 bases between. CDR3 size: 15 residues. Looked up from germline, CDR1 is MNHEY and CDR2 is SMNVEV (reference sequence). The CDR3 here is CASRGIWRGTDTQYF. The CDR3 DNA is TGTGCCAGCAGGGGAATATGGAGGGGGACAGATACGCAGTATTTT.

The V call is TRBV2, the J call TRBJ1-3, with D uncertain. This CDR3 has 15 amino acids. With 6 bases removed from V and 0 bases from J, the gap between germline ends came to 12 bases. Germline V gene lookup returns CDR1 SNHLY and CDR2 FYNNEI. CDR3 DNA: TGTGCCAGCAGCGCACAGTTGAGCTCTGGAAACACCATATATTTT. Translation gives CASSAQLSSGNTIYF. The complete variable domain, with remaining parts taken from reference TRBV2 and TRBJ1-3, reads EPEVTQTPSHQVTQMGQEVILRCVPISNHLYFYWYRQILGQKVEFLVSFYNNEISEKSEIFDDQFSVERPDGSNFTLKIRSTKLEDSAMYFCASSAQLSSGNTIYFGEGSWLTVV.

V gene TRBV19 combines with J gene TRBJ2-7; 8 bases fit TRBD2. The trim removed 5 bases at V and 3 bases at J, leaving 15 bases unmatched. CDR3 length equals 17 residues. CDR1 is LNHDA and CDR2 is SQIVND in the germline V gene (reference sequence). The CDR3 loop reads CASSPRRELAEHYEQYF. CDR3 nucleotides: TGTGCCAGTAGTCCCCGGCGGGAACTAGCGGAGCACTACGAGCAGTACTTC.

The chain recombines TRBV10-3 with TRBJ2-1, with a possible D match to TRBD1 (7 bases). CDR3 length: 15 amino acids. Trimming removed 6 bases from V and 0 bases from J, with 12 bases in between. CDR1 is ENHRY and CDR2 is SYGVKD in the germline V gene. CDR3 region: CAISPGGSSYNEQFF. CDR3 DNA: TGTGCCATCAGCCCAGGGGGGAGCTCCTACAATGAGCAGTTCTTC.

The rearrangement uses TRBV7-2 and TRBJ2-1; the D is unclear. Trimming cost V 6 bases and J 3 bases, with 6 bases left between them. The CDR3 is made up of 12 amino acids. Germline CDR1 reads SGHTA; CDR2 reads FQGNSA. As DNA, the CDR3 is TGTGCCAGCAGTACACTCTACAATGAGCAGTTCTTC. Protein product: CASSTLYNEQFF.

The chain employs TRBV29-1 and TRBJ2-7, with TRBD1 as a possible D gene (7 bases). Germline lookup yields CDR1 SQVTM and CDR2 ANQGSEA. The CDR3 extends over 15 amino acids. V dropped 6 bases and J dropped 2 bases, with 20 bases sitting between them. The CDR3 reads CSVTPGAGGTYEQYF. In DNA form, the CDR3 reads TGCAGCGTCACCCCGGGGGCAGGGGGAACCTACGAGCAGTACTTC.

This chain links TRBV9 with TRBJ2-3; tentative D call: TRBD2 (5 bases). The V gene lost 0 bases and the J gene lost 1 base, with 15 bases spanning the gap. Germline-derived CDR1 and CDR2 are SGDLS and YYNGEE. CDR3 length equals 17 residues. The CDR3 loop reads CASSVVEGISGTDTQYF. The CDR3 nucleotides read TGTGCCAGCAGCGTAGTAGAGGGAATCTCCGGCACAGATACGCAGTATTTT.

This sequence joins TRBV27 and TRBJ1-5, with D tentatively TRBD1 (5 bases). Germline assignment: CDR1 MNHEY and CDR2 SMNVEV (reference sequence). The CDR3 is 14 residues long. The V end was cut by 5 bases, the J end by 4 bases, with 12 bases between. CDR3 bases: TGTGCCAGCAGTAACCAGGGTCTTAATCAGCCCCAGCATTTT. Its translation is CASSNQGLNQPQHF.

About this clone itself: Other DNA sequences of this sample code for an identical CDR3. The V call is TRBV6-5, the J call TRBJ1-2, with a tentative D call TRBD1 (6 bases). CDR3 length: 13 amino acids. V shed 0 bases and J shed 11 bases, with 13 bases lying between them. The germline V gene encodes CDR1 MNHEY and CDR2 SVGAGI. CDR3 loop: CASSYSTGGRYTF. CDR3 DNA sequence: TGTGCCAGCAGTTACTCGACGGGGGGCAGGTACACCTTC.